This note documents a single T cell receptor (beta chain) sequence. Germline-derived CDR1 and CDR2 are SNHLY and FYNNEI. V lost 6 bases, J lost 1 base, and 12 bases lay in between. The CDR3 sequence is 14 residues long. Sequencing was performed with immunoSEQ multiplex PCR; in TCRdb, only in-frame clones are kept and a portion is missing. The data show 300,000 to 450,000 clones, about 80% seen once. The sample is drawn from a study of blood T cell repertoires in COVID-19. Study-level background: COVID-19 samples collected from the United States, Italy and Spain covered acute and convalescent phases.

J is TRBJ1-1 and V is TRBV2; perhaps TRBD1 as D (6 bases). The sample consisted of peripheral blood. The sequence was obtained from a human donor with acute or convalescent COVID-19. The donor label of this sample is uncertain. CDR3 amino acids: CASRRTETNTEAFF. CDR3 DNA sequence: TGTGCCAGCAGACGGACAGAAACGAACACTGAAGCTTTCTTT.